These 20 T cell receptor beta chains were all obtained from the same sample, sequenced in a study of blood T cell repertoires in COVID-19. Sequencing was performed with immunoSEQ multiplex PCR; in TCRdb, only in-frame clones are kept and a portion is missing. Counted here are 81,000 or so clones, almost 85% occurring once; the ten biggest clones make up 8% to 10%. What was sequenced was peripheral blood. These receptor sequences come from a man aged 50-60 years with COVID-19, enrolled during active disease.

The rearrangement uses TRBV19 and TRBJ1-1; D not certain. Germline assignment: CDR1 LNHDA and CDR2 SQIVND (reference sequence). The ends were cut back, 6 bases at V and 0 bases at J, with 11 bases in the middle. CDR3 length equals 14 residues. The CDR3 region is CASRLTSMNTEAFF. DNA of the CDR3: TGTGCCAGTAGACTGACAAGTATGAACACTGAAGCTTTCTTT.

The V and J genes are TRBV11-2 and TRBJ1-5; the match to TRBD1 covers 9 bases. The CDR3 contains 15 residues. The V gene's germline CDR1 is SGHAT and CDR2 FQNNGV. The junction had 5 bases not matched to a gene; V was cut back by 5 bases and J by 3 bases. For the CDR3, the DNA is TGTGCCAGCAGCCTTGGGGACAGGGACAATCAGCCCCAGCATTTT. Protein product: CASSLGDRDNQPQHF.

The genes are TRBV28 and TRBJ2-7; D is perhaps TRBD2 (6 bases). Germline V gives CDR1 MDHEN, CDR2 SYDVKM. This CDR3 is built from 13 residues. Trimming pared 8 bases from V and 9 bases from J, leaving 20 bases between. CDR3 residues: CASGEEGSTRQYF. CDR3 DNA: TGTGCCAGCGGCGAGGAGGGGTCTACGAGGCAGTACTTC. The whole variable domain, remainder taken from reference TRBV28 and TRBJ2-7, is DVKVTQSSRYLVKRTGEKVFLECVQDMDHENMFWYRQDPGLGLRLIYFSYDVKMKEKGDIPEGYSVSREKKERFSLILESASTNQTSMYLCASGEEGSTRQYFGPGTRLTVT.

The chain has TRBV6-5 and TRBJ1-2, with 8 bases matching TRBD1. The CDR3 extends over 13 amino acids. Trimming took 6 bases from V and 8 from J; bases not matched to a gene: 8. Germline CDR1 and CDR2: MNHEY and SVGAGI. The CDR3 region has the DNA TGTGCCAGCAGCCGACAGGGGATCGGGGGCTACACCTTC. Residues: CASSRQGIGGYTF.

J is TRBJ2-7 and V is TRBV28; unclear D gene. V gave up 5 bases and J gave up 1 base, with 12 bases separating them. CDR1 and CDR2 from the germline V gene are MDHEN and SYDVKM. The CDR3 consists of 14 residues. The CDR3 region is CASSPHSQSYEQYF. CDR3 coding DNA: TGTGCCAGCAGTCCGCACTCACAGTCCTACGAGCAGTACTTC.

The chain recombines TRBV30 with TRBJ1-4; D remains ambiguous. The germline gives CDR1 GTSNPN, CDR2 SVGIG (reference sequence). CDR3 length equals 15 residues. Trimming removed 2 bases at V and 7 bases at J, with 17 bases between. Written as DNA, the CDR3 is TGTGCCTGGAGTTTACCAGCAGGCGGGTTTGAAAAACTGTTTTTT. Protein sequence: CAWSLPAGGFEKLFF.

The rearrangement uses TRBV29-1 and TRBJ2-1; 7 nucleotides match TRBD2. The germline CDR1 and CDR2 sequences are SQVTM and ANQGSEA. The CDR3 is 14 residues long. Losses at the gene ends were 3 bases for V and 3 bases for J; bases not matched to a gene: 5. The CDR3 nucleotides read TGCAGCGTTGATGCCAGCGGGATCTACAATGAGCAGTTCTTC. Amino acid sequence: CSVDASGIYNEQFF.

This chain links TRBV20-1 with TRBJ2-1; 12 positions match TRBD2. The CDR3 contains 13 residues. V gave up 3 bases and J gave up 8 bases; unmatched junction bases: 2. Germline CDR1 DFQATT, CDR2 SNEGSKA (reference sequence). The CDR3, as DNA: TGCAGTGCTAGTGGGACTAGCGGGTATGAGCAGTTCTTC. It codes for CSASGTSGYEQFF.

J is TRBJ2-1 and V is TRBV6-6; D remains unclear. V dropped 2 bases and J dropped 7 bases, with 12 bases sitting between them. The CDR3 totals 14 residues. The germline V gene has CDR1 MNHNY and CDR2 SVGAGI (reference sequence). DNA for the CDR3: TGTGCCAGCAGTTACATTAGCAGCGATAATGAGCAGTTCTTC. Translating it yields CASSYISSDNEQFF.

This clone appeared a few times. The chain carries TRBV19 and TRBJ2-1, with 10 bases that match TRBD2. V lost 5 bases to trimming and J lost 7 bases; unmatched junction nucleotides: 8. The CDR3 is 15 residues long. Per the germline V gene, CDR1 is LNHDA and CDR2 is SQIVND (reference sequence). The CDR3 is CASSLLAGVGNEQFF. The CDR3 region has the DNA TGTGCCAGTAGTCTCCTAGCGGGAGTGGGGAATGAGCAGTTCTTC.

CDR3 in amino acids: CASSNGQGFEQFF. In DNA, the CDR3 is TGTGCCAGCAGCAACGGTCAGGGGTTTGAGCAGTTCTTC. J is TRBJ2-1 and V is TRBV5-6; D possibly corresponds to TRBD1 (6 bases). CDR3 size: 13 residues. V shed 4 bases and J shed 9 bases, with 14 bases lying between them. The germline gives CDR1 SGHDT, CDR2 YYEEEE.

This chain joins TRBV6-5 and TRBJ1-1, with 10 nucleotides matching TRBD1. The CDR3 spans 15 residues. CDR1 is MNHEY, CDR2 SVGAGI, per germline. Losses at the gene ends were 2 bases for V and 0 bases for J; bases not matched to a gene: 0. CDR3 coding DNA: TGTGCCAGCAGTTACGGGACAGGGGTGAACACTGAAGCTTTCTTT. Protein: CASSYGTGVNTEAFF.

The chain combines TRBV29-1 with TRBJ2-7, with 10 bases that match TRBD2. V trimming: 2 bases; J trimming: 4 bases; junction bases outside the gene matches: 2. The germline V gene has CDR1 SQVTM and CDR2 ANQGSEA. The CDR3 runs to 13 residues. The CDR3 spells CSVETSGIYEQYF. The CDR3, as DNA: TGCAGCGTTGAAACTAGCGGGATTTACGAGCAGTACTTC.

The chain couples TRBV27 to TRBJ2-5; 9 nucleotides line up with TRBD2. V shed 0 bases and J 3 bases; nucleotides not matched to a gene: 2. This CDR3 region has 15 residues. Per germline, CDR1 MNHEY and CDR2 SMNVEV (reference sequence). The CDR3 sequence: CASSLSTSGKETQYF. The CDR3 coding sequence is TGTGCCAGCAGTTTATCGACTAGCGGAAAAGAGACCCAGTACTTC.

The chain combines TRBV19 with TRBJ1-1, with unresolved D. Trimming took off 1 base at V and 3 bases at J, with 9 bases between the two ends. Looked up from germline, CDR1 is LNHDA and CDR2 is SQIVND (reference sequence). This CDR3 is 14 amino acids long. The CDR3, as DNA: TGTGCCAGTAGTATAGGCCGTGGAGACACTGAAGCTTTCTTT. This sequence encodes CASSIGRGDTEAFF.

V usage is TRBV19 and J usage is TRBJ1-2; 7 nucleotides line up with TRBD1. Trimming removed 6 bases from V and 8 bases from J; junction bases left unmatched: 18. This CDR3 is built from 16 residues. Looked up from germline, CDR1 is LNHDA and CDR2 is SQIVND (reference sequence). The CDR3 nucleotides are TGTGCCAGTAGCCTCGAGCCGGGACAGCTTGGGGGCGGCTACACCTTC. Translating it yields CASSLEPGQLGGGYTF.

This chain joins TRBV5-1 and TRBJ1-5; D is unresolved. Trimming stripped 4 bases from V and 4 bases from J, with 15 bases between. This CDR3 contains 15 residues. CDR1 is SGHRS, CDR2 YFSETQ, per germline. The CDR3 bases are TGCGCCAGCAGCCTGGACGGAGATAGGAATCAGCCCCAGCATTTT. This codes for CASSLDGDRNQPQHF.

The CDR3 sequence: CASSITGLSTEAFF. DNA for the CDR3: TGTGCCAGCAGCATTACAGGGTTGAGCACTGAAGCTTTCTTT. This chain links TRBV7-9 with TRBJ1-1; tentative D call: TRBD1 (6 bases). The germline V gene encodes CDR1 SEHNR and CDR2 FQNEAQ (reference sequence). V shed 5 bases and J shed 4 bases, with 14 bases lying between them. The length of the CDR3 is 14 residues.

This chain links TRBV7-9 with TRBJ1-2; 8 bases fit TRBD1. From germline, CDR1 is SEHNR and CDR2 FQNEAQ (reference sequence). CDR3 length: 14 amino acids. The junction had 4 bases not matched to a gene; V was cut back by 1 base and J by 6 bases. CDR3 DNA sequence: TGTGCCAGCAGCTTAGACAGGGGGGAGAATGGCTACACCTTC. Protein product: CASSLDRGENGYTF. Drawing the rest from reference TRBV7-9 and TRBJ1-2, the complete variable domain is DTGVSQNPRHKITKRGQNVTFRCDPISEHNRLYWYRQTLGQGPEFLTYFQNEAQLEKSRLLSDRFSAERPKGSFSTLEIQRTEQGDSAMYLCASSLDRGENGYTFGSGTRLTVV.

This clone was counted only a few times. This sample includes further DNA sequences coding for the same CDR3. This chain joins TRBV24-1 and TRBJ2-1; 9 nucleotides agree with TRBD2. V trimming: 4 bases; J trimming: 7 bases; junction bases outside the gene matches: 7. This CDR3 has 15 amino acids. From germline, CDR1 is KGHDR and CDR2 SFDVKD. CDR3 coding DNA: TGTGCCACCAGTGACCCAGCGGGAGGAGGGAATGAGCAGTTCTTC. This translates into CATSDPAGGGNEQFF.